This TCR beta chain emerged from a study of T cells in localized non-small cell lung cancer. Produced via immunoSEQ multiplex PCR; TCRdb's table is partial and in-frame only. The sample lists approximately 52,000 clones; approximately 75% were seen once. Germline assignment: CDR1 SGHRS and CDR2 YFSETQ. This CDR3 has 16 amino acids. V was clipped by 0 bases and J by 2 bases; unmatched bases: 3. On this clone: Its antigen remains unidentified.

General observations from the study: Longer overall survival associated with higher blood T cell density; shorter survival with higher adjacent-lung clonality.

This clonotype originated in a man aged 40 to 70 with stage I squamous cell lung carcinoma. V usage is TRBV5-1 and J usage is TRBJ1-4; 8 bases agree with TRBD1. The sequencing used peripheral blood, collected before any cancer treatment. CDR3 sequence reads: CASSLGQGTTNEKLFF. For the CDR3, the DNA is TGCGCCAGCAGCTTGGGACAGGGGACCACTAATGAAAAACTGTTTTTT.